This is a list of T cell receptor beta chains from one sample in a study of cytomegalovirus exposure and HLA in healthy donors. The table came from immunoSEQ multiplex PCR; TCRdb's copy has only in-frame clones and leaves some out. The table records tens of thousands of clones, 84% of them present only once. Sequenced input: PBMCs. These receptors were taken from a woman aged 45-65 years in good health and CMV-seronegative. Each CDR3 is given with its conserved first and last residue. D genes are given only for firm matches. For some rows the clone size is stated as once, few or many, or as a class when expanded; others skip it.

clone size: -; D gene: -; V gene: TRBV4-1; J gene: TRBJ2-2; CDR3 length: 15; CDR3 protein: CASSQEIQNTGELFF; CDR3 DNA: TGCGCCAGCAGCCAGGAGATTCAAAACACCGGGGAGCTGTTTTTT
clone size: -; D gene: -; V gene: TRBV9; J gene: TRBJ1-6; CDR3 length: 13; CDR3 protein: CASSVAGSSPLHF; CDR3 DNA: TGTGCCAGCAGCGTGGCTGGGAGTTCACCCCTCCACTTT
clone size: -; D gene: -; V gene: TRBV4-1; J gene: TRBJ2-3; CDR3 length: 15; CDR3 protein: CASSQAGASTDTQYF; CDR3 DNA: TGCGCCAGCAGCCAAGCAGGGGCAAGCACAGATACGCAGTATTTT
clone size: -; D gene: TRBD2; V gene: TRBV2; J gene: TRBJ2-5; CDR3 length: 16; CDR3 protein: CASSTRSGGLQETQYF; CDR3 DNA: TGTGCCAGCAGTACCCGTAGCGGGGGCCTCCAAGAGACCCAGTACTTC
clone size: -; D gene: TRBD1; V gene: TRBV9; J gene: TRBJ1-1; CDR3 length: 13; CDR3 protein: CASRETGDTEAFF; CDR3 DNA: TGTGCCAGCAGAGAAACAGGGGACACTGAAGCTTTCTTT
clone size: -; D gene: -; V gene: TRBV5-4; J gene: TRBJ2-3; CDR3 length: 12; CDR3 protein: CASSSTVDTQYF; CDR3 DNA: TGTGCCAGCAGCTCCACGGTAGATACGCAGTATTTT
clone size: -; D gene: -; V gene: TRBV9; J gene: TRBJ1-2; CDR3 length: 13; CDR3 protein: CASSPPRVSDYTF; CDR3 DNA: TGTGCCAGCAGCCCACCCAGGGTTTCGGACTACACCTTC
clone size: -; D gene: -; V gene: TRBV6-5; J gene: TRBJ2-3; CDR3 length: 12; CDR3 protein: CASSPGTDTQYF; CDR3 DNA: TGTGCCAGCAGCCCTGGCACAGATACGCAGTATTTT
clone size: -; D gene: -; V gene: TRBV2; J gene: TRBJ1-5; CDR3 length: 17; CDR3 protein: CASSDLGPQVSNQPQHF; CDR3 DNA: TGTGCCAGCAGTGACCTTGGCCCACAGGTTAGCAATCAGCCCCAGCATTTT
clone size: -; D gene: -; V gene: TRBV12-2; J gene: TRBJ2-7; CDR3 length: 15; CDR3 protein: CASRLPGGVGYEQYF; CDR3 DNA: TGTGCAAGTCGCTTGCCCGGGGGAGTGGGCTACGAGCAGTACTTC
clone size: once; D gene: -; V gene: TRBV21-1; J gene: TRBJ2-7; CDR3 length: 14; CDR3 protein: CASSKEGDRGEQYF; CDR3 DNA: TGTGCCAGCAGCAAAGAAGGGGACAGGGGCGAGCAGTACTTC
clone size: -; D gene: TRBD1; V gene: TRBV18; J gene: TRBJ2-5; CDR3 length: 15; CDR3 protein: CASSPGTVGQETQYF; CDR3 DNA: TGTGCCAGCTCACCCGGGACAGTGGGACAAGAGACCCAGTACTTC
clone size: -; D gene: TRBD1; V gene: TRBV7-3; J gene: TRBJ2-3; CDR3 length: 14; CDR3 protein: CASSLDQGADTQYF; CDR3 DNA: TGTGCCAGCAGCCTCGATCAGGGGGCAGATACGCAGTATTTT
clone size: -; D gene: -; V gene: TRBV6-5; J gene: TRBJ1-5; CDR3 length: 12; CDR3 protein: CASRAPNQPQHF; CDR3 DNA: TGTGCCAGCAGGGCACCCAATCAGCCCCAGCATTTT
clone size: -; D gene: -; V gene: TRBV12-5; J gene: TRBJ2-1; CDR3 length: 13; CDR3 protein: CASGFTGSNEQFF; CDR3 DNA: TGTGCTAGTGGCTTTACAGGGAGCAATGAGCAGTTCTTC
clone size: -; D gene: -; V gene: TRBV5-1; J gene: TRBJ2-1; CDR3 length: 16; CDR3 protein: CASSLGPGRGADEQFF; CDR3 DNA: TGCGCCAGCAGCTTGGGGCCTGGTCGGGGGGCGGATGAGCAGTTCTTC
clone size: -; D gene: TRBD2; V gene: TRBV5-1; J gene: TRBJ2-3; CDR3 length: 17; CDR3 protein: CASSPRPAGGSTDTQYF; CDR3 DNA: TGCGCCAGCAGCCCCCGCCCCGCGGGGGGCAGCACAGATACGCAGTATTTT
clone size: -; D gene: -; V gene: TRBV28; J gene: TRBJ2-1; CDR3 length: 12; CDR3 protein: CATFSSYNEQFF; CDR3 DNA: TGTGCCACCTTTTCTTCCTACAATGAGCAGTTCTTC
clone size: -; D gene: -; V gene: TRBV7-3; J gene: TRBJ2-1; CDR3 length: 12; CDR3 protein: CASSPVGGEQFF; CDR3 DNA: TGTGCCAGCAGCCCCGTGGGAGGTGAGCAGTTCTTC
clone size: -; D gene: TRBD2; V gene: TRBV5-6; J gene: TRBJ2-3; CDR3 length: 15; CDR3 protein: CASRRETSGRDTQYF; CDR3 DNA: TGTGCCAGCCGGCGGGAAACTAGCGGGAGGGATACGCAGTATTTT
clone size: -; D gene: TRBD1; V gene: TRBV14; J gene: TRBJ2-7; CDR3 length: 15; CDR3 protein: CASSPGQGPSYEQYF; CDR3 DNA: TGTGCCAGCAGCCCTGGACAGGGTCCCTCCTACGAGCAGTACTTC
clone size: -; D gene: TRBD2; V gene: TRBV9; J gene: TRBJ2-5; CDR3 length: 17; CDR3 protein: CASSVVGAGGLQETQYF; CDR3 DNA: TGTGCCAGCAGCGTAGTTGGAGCGGGGGGCTTACAAGAGACCCAGTACTTC
clone size: -; D gene: -; V gene: TRBV7-9; J gene: TRBJ1-2; CDR3 length: 11; CDR3 protein: CASSLNYGYTF; CDR3 DNA: TGTGCCAGCAGCCTAAACTATGGCTACACCTTC
clone size: -; D gene: TRBD2; V gene: TRBV7-9; J gene: TRBJ2-2; CDR3 length: 14; CDR3 protein: CASGAGINTGELFF; CDR3 DNA: TGTGCCAGCGGAGCGGGAATAAACACCGGGGAGCTGTTTTTT
clone size: -; D gene: TRBD1; V gene: TRBV6-6; J gene: TRBJ1-1; CDR3 length: 14; CDR3 protein: CASSWDRADTEAFF; CDR3 DNA: TGTGCCAGCAGTTGGGACAGGGCCGACACTGAAGCTTTCTTT
clone size: -; D gene: -; V gene: TRBV15; J gene: TRBJ1-1; CDR3 length: 14; CDR3 protein: CATSRDAGDTEAFF; CDR3 DNA: TGTGCCACCAGCAGAGATGCGGGGGACACTGAAGCTTTCTTT
clone size: -; D gene: TRBD1; V gene: TRBV6-5; J gene: TRBJ1-5; CDR3 length: 13; CDR3 protein: CASSWTGDQPQHF; CDR3 DNA: TGTGCCAGCAGCTGGACAGGGGATCAGCCCCAGCATTTT
clone size: -; D gene: TRBD2; V gene: TRBV29-1; J gene: TRBJ2-7; CDR3 length: 14; CDR3 protein: CSVGGTSGFYEQYF; CDR3 DNA: TGCAGCGTTGGAGGGACTAGCGGGTTCTACGAGCAGTACTTC